These T cell receptor beta chains were read from a single sample in a study of identical twins. MiXCR, applied by TCRdb to the 5' RACE reads, yields one record per CDR3 protein. This sample has about 530,000 distinct CDR3 sequences, with 20% to 25% found just once. The same data also went into a second study, on yellow fever vaccine responses in identical twins.

The sequenced sample consisted of CD4+ T cells sorted from blood. The receptors derive from a young woman in good health. Both conserved end residues are part of each CDR3. The size field is filled for only some rows; it gives once, few, many or a size class.

. | 15 | TRBV5-1 | CASSFERGGSNEQFF
. | 13 | TRBV28 | CASIEDPGETQYF
. | 17 | TRBV11-3 | CASSLDGGGKSTDTQYF
. | 14 | TRBV11-2 | CASSHHRGQDEQFF
. | 15 | TRBV12-3/TRBV12-4 | CASSYLASYNSPLHF
once | 13 | TRBV6-6 | CASSRGWGEEQYF
. | 14 | TRBV28 | CASSGMRGSQVQYF
. | 14 | TRBV7-8 | CASSANRGAETQYF
. | 16 | TRBV7-3 | CASHNAGNSGANVLTF
. | 16 | TRBV24-1 | CATSDRGQGSNQPQHF
few | 16 | TRBV2 | CASSEGRGANTGELFF
few | 15 | TRBV12-3/TRBV12-4 | CASSSREFHTDTQYF
. | 14 | TRBV7-9 | CASSLLPGEETQYF
. | 11 | TRBV3-1 | CASSQAQEQYF
few | 20 | TRBV19 | CASSKSLGTSGRVSYNEQFF
. | 14 | TRBV7-2 | CASSSNSRTYEQYF
few | 17 | TRBV5-1 | CASSSGLAGVSINEQYF
. | 15 | TRBV5-5 | CASRASAGNTGELFF
once | 16 | TRBV3-1 | CASSLPRGTATDTQYF
few | 15 | TRBV6-2/TRBV6-3 | CASSYWGSGANVLTF
. | 20 | TRBV28 | CASSPIRTGGFSSGANVLTF
few | 11 | TRBV20-1 | CSANGVTEAFF
few | 19 | TRBV28 | CASSLWASGRRGGQETQYF
. | 16 | TRBV5-1 | CASSFGVAGVGNEQFF
few | 14 | TRBV7-8 | CASSLASPRGELFF
. | 15 | TRBV20-1 | CSASPVGGLGDEQFF
. | 18 | TRBV24-1 | CATSEWSYPPPNTGELFF
. | 15 | TRBV3-1 | CASSRLGLAGTNQYF
few | 14 | TRBV2 | CASRGTSAENEQFF
few | 15 | TRBV3-1 | CASSQDIWGAGELFF
few | 14 | TRBV7-2 | CASSLSRTPTEAFF
. | 15 | TRBV7-2 | CASQQRGVFHNEQFF
. | 14 | TRBV5-1 | CASSSFRQNTEAFF
. | 13 | TRBV7-3 | CASSLIPNNEQFF
. | 14 | TRBV12-3/TRBV12-4 | CASSLAQRNQPQHF
few | 12 | TRBV5-1 | CASSFDRNEQFF
. | 15 | TRBV7-7 | CASSTGTDRTDTQYF
. | 16 | TRBV3-1 | CASSQASGITSSEQYF
. | 13 | TRBV20-1 | CSARVSGKHIQYF
many | 14 | TRBV10-3 | CAISGEVTTDTQYF
. | 13 | TRBV20-1 | CSASRVGTDTQYF
. | 15 | TRBV12-3/TRBV12-4 | CASRRQGTLNTEAFF
many | 16 | TRBV14 | CASSVGLSSSYNEQFF
. | 15 | TRBV6-2/TRBV6-3 | CASSYGGLAGETQYF
few | 12 | TRBV28 | CASSWGVAGQFF
. | 15 | TRBV3-1 | CASSGGWREYNEQFF
few | 13 | TRBV12-3/TRBV12-4 | CASRPTSRDTQYF
many | 17 | TRBV3-2 | CAMRLGGQGQYNEKLFF
once | 16 | TRBV12-3/TRBV12-4 | CASSFNGDLNTGELFF
. | 14 | TRBV12-3/TRBV12-4 | CASTRDSLNQPQHF
few | 15 | TRBV28 | CASSFSSTGNQPQHF
. | 18 | TRBV11-2 | CASSLVVRAPGRPYEQYF
. | 13 | TRBV20-1 | CSARKPAFNEQFF
. | 14 | TRBV11-2 | CASSTRGGQETQYF